One and the same sample provided the 3 T cell receptor beta chains below, sequenced in a study of OX40 agonist ivuxolimab in advanced cancers. Profiled with immunoSEQ multiplex PCR; TCRdb holds only in-frame clones, not every one. The table lists 75,000 to 100,000 clones, about 90% of them singletons. The specimen was CD4+ or CD8+ T cells sorted from blood, collected in a trial of the OX40 agonist ivuxolimab. The receptors shown here come from an adult with an advanced solid tumor such as melanoma, head and neck, liver or kidney cancer.

This chain links TRBV29-1 with TRBJ2-5; no firm D call. V shed 4 bases and J shed 4 bases, with 10 bases lying between them. In germline, CDR1 is SQVTM, CDR2 ANQGSEA. The CDR3 totals 12 residues. This chain's CDR3 is CSVVEMLETQYF. As DNA, the CDR3 is TGCAGCGTTGTGGAGATGTTAGAGACCCAGTACTTC.

This clone was recorded once. The V call is TRBV7-2, the J call TRBJ1-5; D not resolved. Germline loops: CDR1 SGHTA, CDR2 FQGNSA. This CDR3 spans 13 amino acids. The V gene lost 1 base and the J gene lost 5 bases, with 6 bases spanning the gap. The CDR3 sequence: CASSLVRDQPQHF. The DNA of the CDR3 is TGTGCCAGCAGCTTAGTAAGGGATCAGCCCCAGCATTTT.

The rearrangement links TRBV6-5 to TRBJ1-2, with TRBD1 identical over 9 bases. The CDR3 totals 14 residues. The J segment lost 6 bases and the V segment lost 5 bases, leaving 7 bases of the junction unmatched. From germline, CDR1 is MNHEY and CDR2 SVGAGI. The CDR3 region is CASSPGTGRDGYTF. CDR3 bases: TGTGCCAGCAGTCCCGGGACAGGGAGGGATGGCTACACCTTC.